This paragraph reports one TCR beta chain. The sample comes from a study of T cell responses to AZD1222 COVID-19 vaccine. Profiling relied on immunoSEQ multiplex PCR, and the TCRdb table lists in-frame clones only, not all of them. The sample yields tens of thousands of clones, roughly 87% seen once. The CDR3 spans 16 residues. The J segment lost 2 bases and the V segment lost 2 bases, leaving 7 bases of the junction unmatched. Per the germline V gene, CDR1 is KGHSH and CDR2 is LQKENI. V and J are TRBV18 and TRBJ1-2; TRBD1 matches at 8 bases. This specimen consisted of peripheral blood, obtained on day 0 of AZD1222 vaccination. This sequence originates from an adult in good health. The CDR3 here is CASSPFQGAGNYGYTF. The CDR3 DNA sequence: TGTGCCAGCTCACCATTCCAGGGGGCAGGGAACTATGGCTACACCTTC.